A single sample gave rise to the 2 T cell receptor beta chains below, sequenced in a study of blood T cell repertoires in COVID-19. Sequenced by immunoSEQ multiplex PCR; TCRdb stores in-frame clones only, minus some. The data contain about 80,000 clones, around 82% of them singletons. Source material: peripheral blood. The receptor set was obtained from a man aged 60 to 69 with acute or convalescent COVID-19.

CDR3 in DNA: TGTGCCAGCAGCTTGGTACGGGGGGGCACAGATACGCAGTATTTT. The encoded protein is CASSLVRGGTDTQYF. V and J are TRBV5-4 and TRBJ2-3; 7 bases align to TRBD2. Germline CDR1 reads SGHNT; CDR2 reads YYREEE (reference sequence). The V segment lost 0 bases and the J segment 1 base; nucleotides outside the gene matches: 2. The CDR3 has 15 residues.

The V call is TRBV14, the J call TRBJ1-1; TRBD1 matches 8 bases. The J segment lost 11 bases and the V segment lost 1 base, leaving 3 bases of the junction unmatched. Germline CDR1 reads SGHDN; CDR2 reads FVKESK. This CDR3 is 12 amino acids long. The CDR3 is CASSQGDRRAFF. CDR3 bases: TGTGCCAGCAGCCAAGGGGACAGGCGCGCTTTCTTT.